Shown below are 12 T cell receptor beta chains from a single sample sequenced in a study of T cell changes during pregnancy in multiple sclerosis. This table comes from immunoSEQ multiplex PCR, and its TCRdb copy is limited to in-frame clones, with some not included. This table holds tens of thousands of clones, approximately 92% found once. The specimen comprised peripheral blood, sampled in the first trimester of pregnancy. All receptors derive from a female donor with multiple sclerosis, enrolled in a pregnancy study.

The chain joins TRBV12-1 to TRBJ1-5; the DNA was not used to check the table's D call, TRBD1. TRBV12-1 is reported as a pseudogene. The CDR3 loop spans 15 amino acids. CDR3 sequence: CASSPGAGLAQPQHF. DNA of the CDR3: TGTGCCAGCAGTCCTGGGGCAGGGCTTGCTCAGCCCCAGCATTTT.

CDR3 residues: CASSLGWGRDDYGYTF. The CDR3, as DNA: TGCGCCAGCAGCTTGGGTTGGGGGCGCGATGACTATGGCTACACCTTC. The chain couples TRBV5-1 to TRBJ1-2; D may be TRBD1 (6 bases). The CDR3 contains 16 residues. V lost 0 bases to trimming and J lost 3 bases, with 15 bases between them. Germline V lookup: CDR1 SGHRS, CDR2 YFSETQ.

The chain has TRBV10-3 and TRBJ2-1; the D is unclear. CDR1 is ENHRY and CDR2 is SYGVKD in the germline V gene. The CDR3 sequence is 14 residues long. With 6 bases removed from V and 3 bases from J, the gap between germline ends came to 12 bases. The CDR3 here is CAIRASESYNEQFF. Written as DNA, the CDR3 is TGTGCCATCAGGGCCAGCGAGAGCTACAATGAGCAGTTCTTC.

This clone was seen repeatedly, ten times or more. The rearrangement joins TRBV2 to TRBJ1-1; D not resolved. From germline, CDR1 is SNHLY and CDR2 FYNNEI. CDR3 size: 15 residues. Trimming took 3 bases from V and 1 from J, leaving 12 bases between them. CDR3 DNA: TGTGCCAGCAGTGATCTCTTTCGGGGGAACACTGAAGCTTTCTTT. It yields the protein CASSDLFRGNTEAFF.

This clone was seen just once. V gene TRBV6-1 combines with J gene TRBJ2-7; 10 nucleotides align to TRBD1. V lost 7 bases, J lost 4 bases, and 7 bases stayed unmatched. This CDR3 contains 14 residues. Germline V CDR1 and CDR2: MNHNS, SASEGT. The CDR3 loop is CASTPRGQGYEQYF. DNA of the CDR3: TGTGCCAGCACCCCCAGGGGACAGGGGTACGAGCAGTACTTC.

This chain links TRBV7-7 with TRBJ2-5; TRBD2 matches 11 bases. Trimming took 5 bases from V and 5 from J; bases not matched to a gene: 10. The CDR3 contains 16 residues. Germline-derived CDR1 and CDR2 are SSHAT and FNYEAQ (reference sequence). The CDR3 loop reads CASSPQLAGGGETQYF. The CDR3 bases are TGTGCCAGCAGCCCTCAGCTAGCGGGAGGAGGGGAGACCCAGTACTTC.

V and J are TRBV21-1 and TRBJ1-4; the table's D call, TRBD1, was not checked against the DNA. TRBV21-1 is recorded as a pseudogene. CDR3 length equals 19 residues. For the CDR3, the DNA is TGTGCCAGCGGCCCTGGGAGAGTGTCAAGGCAGGGGATTAATGAAAAACTGTTTTTT. This encodes CASGPGRVSRQGINEKLFF.

Only one count was recorded for this clone. The chain uses TRBV9 and TRBJ2-1; TRBD2 agrees at 15 bases. CDR1 SGDLS and CDR2 YYNGEE come from the germline V gene. The CDR3 covers 18 residues. J lost 8 bases, V lost 3 bases, and 12 bases had no gene match. The CDR3 spells CASSEGTSGGPRADEQFF. CDR3 bases: TGTGCCAGCAGCGAAGGGACTAGCGGGGGGCCGAGGGCCGATGAGCAGTTCTTC. The whole variable domain, filled in from reference TRBV9 and TRBJ2-1, reads DSGVTQTPKHLITATGQRVTLRCSPRSGDLSVYWYQQSLDQGLQFLIQYYNGEERAKGNILERFSAQQFPDLHSELNLSSLELGDSALYFCASSEGTSGGPRADEQFFGPGTRLTVL.

The chain joins TRBV6-5 to TRBJ2-2; D might be TRBD2 (5 bases). Germline loops: CDR1 MNHEY, CDR2 SVGAGI. This CDR3 is built from 14 residues. Between the trimmed V and J ends, which lost 0 bases and 7 bases, there was a span of 9 bases. As DNA, the CDR3 is TGTGCCAGCAGTTACTCCGTCCGGGGCGGGGAGCTGTTTTTT. It specifies CASSYSVRGGELFF.

J is TRBJ1-2 and V is TRBV2, with 10 bases lining up with TRBD1. There are 14 residues in the CDR3. Germline lookup yields CDR1 SNHLY and CDR2 FYNNEI. With V trimmed by 5 bases and J by 7 bases, 7 bases remained unmatched. The CDR3 spells CASSLDRGQVGYTF. The CDR3 DNA follows: TGTGCCAGCAGTCTTGACAGGGGGCAGGTTGGCTACACCTTC.

The chain carries TRBV30 and TRBJ2-3, with D maybe TRBD2 (6 bases). The CDR3 has 12 residues. The V end lost 0 bases, the J end lost 6 bases, and 7 bases lay between the germline ends. Germline V lookup: CDR1 GTSNPN, CDR2 SVGIG (reference sequence). CDR3 in amino acids: CAWSVGGDTQYF. The CDR3 bases are TGTGCCTGGAGTGTAGGAGGGGATACGCAGTATTTT.

The V call is TRBV5-1, the J call TRBJ2-1; D gene unclear. Germline loops: CDR1 SGHRS, CDR2 YFSETQ. This CDR3 spans 15 amino acids. Trimming removed 4 bases at V and 6 bases at J, with 17 bases between. The CDR3 region is CASSRVEPPGNEQFF. The CDR3 nucleotides are TGCGCCAGCAGCCGGGTAGAGCCTCCGGGCAATGAGCAGTTCTTC.